The clone carrying this T cell receptor (beta chain) was counted between two and nine times. V lost 4 bases and J lost 5; bases outside the gene matches: 7. The CDR3 extends over 16 amino acids. Germline values: CDR1 SGDLS, CDR2 YYNGEE. This sample is part of a study of shared clonotypes between healthy human individuals. Looking at the study overall: Donors were a couple of women and a few men aged 18 to 49.

The split of CD4+ cells yielded CD45RA+ naive and CD45RA-negative memory subsets. Deep was the level used in running the assay. For sorted subsets, approximately 0.2 ug DNA per replicate equaled around 30,000 T cell genomes. TCRdb keeps only in-frame clones here, not all; method: immunoSEQ multiplex PCR. There are around 940,000 clones in the sample; 70% to 85% occur only once, and about 1.5% lies in the top ten. The sequence was obtained from a man younger than 30 in good health. The sequenced sample was memory CD4+ T cells sorted from blood. Specified subset: CD45RA-negative fraction. The chain links TRBV9 to TRBJ2-2, with 11 bases matching TRBD2. CDR3 amino acids: CASSQGSSGRTGELFF. For the CDR3, the DNA is TGTGCCAGCAGCCAAGGTTCTAGCGGGAGGACCGGGGAGCTGTTTTTT.